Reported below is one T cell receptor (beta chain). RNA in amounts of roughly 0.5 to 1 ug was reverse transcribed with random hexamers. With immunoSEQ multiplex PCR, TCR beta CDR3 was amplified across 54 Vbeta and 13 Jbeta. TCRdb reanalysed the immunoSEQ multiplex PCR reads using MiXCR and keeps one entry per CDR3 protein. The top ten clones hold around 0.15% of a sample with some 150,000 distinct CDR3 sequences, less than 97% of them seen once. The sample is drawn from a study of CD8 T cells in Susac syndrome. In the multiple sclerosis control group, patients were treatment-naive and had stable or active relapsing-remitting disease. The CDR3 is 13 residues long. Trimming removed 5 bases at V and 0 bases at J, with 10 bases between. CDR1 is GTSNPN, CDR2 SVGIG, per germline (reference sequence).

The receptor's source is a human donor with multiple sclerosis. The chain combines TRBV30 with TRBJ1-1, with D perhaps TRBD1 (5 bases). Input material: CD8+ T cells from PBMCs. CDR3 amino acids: CAWGTTVNTEAFF. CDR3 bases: TGTGCCTGGGGGACGACAGTGAACACTGAAGCTTTCTTT.